The 18 T cell receptor beta chains below come from one sample, sequenced in a study of T cell repertoires in cytomegalovirus infection. No antigen has been assigned to these receptors. TCRdb reanalysed the reads using MiXCR and keeps one entry per CDR3 protein. Of hundreds of thousands of distinct CDR3 sequences in the sample, around a third were seen once. The sequencing used cultured PBMCs, collected from culture after CMV antigen stimulation. These receptors all come from a human donor in good health (CMV status not recorded). Some clones in this sample may be carry-over from other donors' samples.

The chain links TRBV20-1 to TRBJ2-1, with 15 bases aligning to TRBD2. Per the germline V gene, CDR1 is DFQATT and CDR2 is SNEGSKA (reference sequence). The ends lost 6 bases at V and 2 bases at J; junction bases unmatched: 2. CDR3 length equals 15 residues. The CDR3 DNA sequence: TGCAGTGCCTGGACTAGCGGGAGGGCCTACAATGAGCAGTTCTTC. Protein: CSAWTSGRAYNEQFF.

The sample holds a few counts of this clonotype. The chain carries TRBV2 and TRBJ2-1, with TRBD2 matching over 15 bases. CDR3 length equals 16 residues. Germline V gene lookup returns CDR1 SNHLY and CDR2 FYNNEI. The junction had 3 bases not matched to a gene; V was cut back by 7 bases and J by 2 bases. The CDR3 DNA reads TGTGCCAGCAAGGGACTAGCGGGAGGCACCTACAATGAGCAGTTCTTC. As protein: CASKGLAGGTYNEQFF.

The chain uses TRBV7-6 and TRBJ1-6; D gene uncertain. Germline lookup yields CDR1 SGHVS and CDR2 FNYEAQ. V was trimmed by 1 base and J by 2 bases, leaving 9 bases between them. The CDR3 spans 16 residues. In nucleotides, the CDR3 is TGTGCCAGCAGCTTAGGGTGGGATCCCTATAATTCACCCCTCCACTTT. Its translation: CASSLGWDPYNSPLHF.

In this sample, this clonotype turned up many times. The chain joins TRBV7-2 to TRBJ2-3, with 7 nucleotides matching TRBD2. This CDR3 has 14 residues. Germline V gene data show CDR1 as SGHTA and CDR2 as FQGNSA. J lost 4 bases, V lost 4 bases, and 5 bases had no gene match. The CDR3 DNA sequence: TGTGCCAGCAGCTCCCGACTAGCCGCAGATACGCAGTATTTT. Its protein is CASSSRLAADTQYF.

This clonotype appeared a single time. A read error is possible here, since a much larger clone lies one base away. The chain employs TRBV7-2 and TRBJ1-3; D remains ambiguous. V lost 5 bases and J 6 bases, leaving 8 bases between the germline ends. CDR1 is SGHTA and CDR2 is FQGNSA in the germline V gene. This CDR3 region has 12 residues. The CDR3 here is CASSVYVNTIYF. The CDR3, as DNA: TGTGCCAGCAGCGTGTATGTAAACACCATATATTTT.

V and J are TRBV7-2 and TRBJ1-2; D is perhaps TRBD1 (5 bases). Trimming took 5 bases from V and 7 from J, leaving 17 bases between them. The CDR3 spans 14 residues. The V gene's germline CDR1 is SGHTA and CDR2 FQGNSA. In nucleotides, the CDR3 is TGTGCCAGCAGCCTGAGGGGCCCGGCGGCTGGCTACACCTTC. Amino acids: CASSLRGPAAGYTF.

This clonotype was recorded once. This chain uses TRBV3-1 with TRBJ2-7, with D perhaps matching TRBD2 (5 bases). The CDR3 sequence is 13 residues long. The germline CDR1 and CDR2 sequences are LGHDT and YNNKEL (reference sequence). The CDR3 is CASAGLVDYEQYF. The CDR3 region has the DNA TGTGCTAGCGCCGGCCTAGTCGACTACGAGCAGTACTTC.

Of note for this clonotype: A much larger clonotype is one base distant, so this may be a read error. The chain combines TRBV7-8 with TRBJ2-1, with 10 positions matching TRBD2. Germline CDR1 reads SGHVS; CDR2 reads FQNEAQ. This CDR3 region has 17 residues. V lost 0 bases and J lost 11; bases outside the gene matches: 13. The CDR3, as DNA: TGTGCCAGCAGCTTAGCCGGGGTGAGCGGGGGGGCGGGTCAGCAGTTCTTC. It translates to CASSLAGVSGGAGQQFF.

As concerns this clonotype: The junction departs from the called germline gene at one end, perhaps through a read error. The chain couples TRBV5-3 to TRBJ2-2, with TRBD1 matching over 7 bases. TRBV5-3 is recorded as an ORF, its role being uncertain. This CDR3 comprises 15 residues. The CDR3 reads CASSFGRGQDGELFF. CDR3 DNA: TGTGCCAGCAGCTTTGGTAGGGGGCAGGACGGGGAGCTGTTTTTT.

The chain combines TRBV12-5 with TRBJ2-2; D unresolved. The germline V and J ends were trimmed by 7 bases and 3 bases, with 15 bases remaining between them. Germline-derived CDR1 and CDR2 are LGHNT and FRNRAP. This CDR3 comprises 15 residues. The CDR3 reads CASAFGPTDTGELFF. In DNA, the CDR3 is TGTGCTAGTGCCTTCGGACCTACCGACACCGGGGAGCTGTTTTTT.

The chain carries TRBV10-3 and TRBJ2-2; 9 nucleotides agree with TRBD1. This CDR3 has 14 residues. In germline, CDR1 is ENHRY, CDR2 SYGVKD. The V and J ends lost 7 bases and 4 bases, in that order; junction bases with no gene match: 4. The CDR3 coding sequence is TGTGCCATCAACCCGGGACAGGGCACCGGGGAGCTGTTTTTT. Residues: CAINPGQGTGELFF.

This chain joins TRBV4-2 and TRBJ2-7; perhaps TRBD2 as D (6 bases). Trimming cost V 0 bases and J 3 bases, with 12 bases left between them. This CDR3 region has 15 residues. Per germline, CDR1 LGHNA and CDR2 YNFKEQ. The CDR3 loop is CASSQDRSGVYEQYF. The CDR3 DNA follows: TGTGCCAGCAGCCAAGATCGGTCGGGAGTCTACGAGCAGTACTTC.

In this sample, this clonotype turned up a few times. The V and J genes are TRBV7-2 and TRBJ2-3; 8 bases map to TRBD2. After removal of 5 bases from V and 5 bases from J, the junction contained 21 bases not matched to a gene. The length of the CDR3 is 19 residues. The V gene's germline CDR1 is SGHTA and CDR2 FQGNSA. Here the CDR3 reads CASSPTPRRQRERVDTQYF. The CDR3 DNA is TGTGCCAGCAGCCCAACCCCCCGCCGCCAGCGGGAGAGGGTAGATACGCAGTATTTT.

The sample holds a few counts of this clonotype. The chain uses TRBV10-3 and TRBJ1-2; 9 bases are a match to TRBD1. The CDR3 totals 13 residues. Germline trimming cut 4 bases from V and 7 bases from J; bases unmatched to any gene: 4. CDR1 is ENHRY, CDR2 SYGVKD, per germline. The CDR3 spells CAISGLDRGGYTF. DNA of the CDR3: TGTGCCATCAGTGGCCTGGACAGGGGTGGCTACACCTTC.

This clonotype was found many times. This chain uses TRBV7-2 with TRBJ1-2; tentatively, D is TRBD1 (6 bases). The ends were cut back, 5 bases at V and 4 bases at J, with 20 bases in the middle. Germline CDR1 is SGHTA and CDR2 is FQGNSA. This CDR3 is built from 16 residues. CDR3 sequence: CASSLGPLQGLYGYTF. DNA of the CDR3: TGTGCCAGCAGCCTAGGGCCCCTTCAGGGGCTCTATGGCTACACCTTC.

The chain couples TRBV7-2 to TRBJ1-2; TRBD1 is a possible D gene (5 bases). The germline gives CDR1 SGHTA, CDR2 FQGNSA. Trimming stripped 1 base from V and 0 bases from J, with 12 bases between. The CDR3 contains 16 residues. The CDR3 nucleotides read TGTGCCAGCAGCTTAGACAGGTCCAGAACTAACTATGGCTACACCTTC. Translation: CASSLDRSRTNYGYTF.

In the case of this clonotype: This may be a read error: a much more frequent sequence differs by one nucleotide. The chain uses TRBV12-3 or TRBV12-4 and TRBJ1-2; D remains ambiguous. This CDR3 has 13 residues. This CDR3 is CGSSLWGNYGYTF. DNA of the CDR3: TGTGGCAGCAGTTTATGGGGAAACTATGGCTACACCTTC.

The V call is TRBV20-1, the J call TRBJ2-1, with D possibly TRBD2 on 5 matching bases. Trimming removed 4 bases from V and 3 bases from J, with 10 bases in between. The CDR3 has 13 amino acids. CDR1 and CDR2 from the germline V gene are DFQATT and SNEGSKA (reference sequence). The CDR3 DNA follows: TGCAGTGCTACAGGACTGATCTACAATGAGCAGTTCTTC. Amino acid sequence: CSATGLIYNEQFF.